This entry describes one TCR beta chain. Its antigen is unknown. The CDR3 totals 14 residues. Looked up from germline, CDR1 is KGHSH and CDR2 is LQKENI. V was shortened by 5 bases and J by 3 bases, with 11 bases between the two germline ends. Unrecorded immune exposure was likely among donors, who were nominally healthy when sampled. With 60 Vbeta and 13 Jbeta primers, the PCR was carried out. Assay used: immunoSEQ multiplex PCR; TCRdb lists only in-frame clones, some missing. The sample gives about 260,000 clones, approximately 84% of which show up once; 2% is in the top ten. This sample is part of a study of cytomegalovirus exposure and HLA in healthy donors. Study-level information: An earlier analysis identified 95 million to 120 million unique TCR beta sequences in about 190 million T cells.

Study conclusions and caveats: The authors listed 164 TCR beta chains as cytomegalovirus-associated.

The origin of this receptor is a woman aged 40-49 years in good health and CMV-seropositive. The sequenced material came from PBMCs. The chain joins TRBV18 to TRBJ1-5; the D gene is possibly TRBD1 (5 bases). The CDR3 loop reads CASSSTGDNQPQHF. CDR3 DNA sequence: TGTGCCAGCTCATCTACAGGTGACAATCAGCCCCAGCATTTT.